This T cell receptor (beta chain) was sequenced during a study of cytomegalovirus exposure and HLA in healthy donors. Study-level information: Most genotyped donors, about four fifths of some 400, had Caucasian-associated genetic ancestry. Study-level points and caveats: Earlier analysis looked at TCR beta V segments, and most were productive about 90% or about 30% of the time. A later analysis linked 15,000 to 20,000 TCR beta sequences to HLA alleles at 0.05 false discovery rate.

The length of the CDR3 is 17 residues. V was trimmed by 3 bases and J by 1 base, leaving 16 bases between them. Looked up from germline, CDR1 is SGDLS and CDR2 is YYNGEE. A note on this clone: Its specificity is not known.

Primers included in the PCR were 60 Vbeta and 13 Jbeta primers. Per the original methods: As a later analysis found, there were 70 million to 90 million unique TCR beta chains, of which roughly 11 million were shared. Data came from immunoSEQ multiplex PCR; TCRdb stores just in-frame clones and leaves some out. V and J calls and clone size are copied from that table; D and trimming were computed from the DNA. The table records 100,000 to 150,000 clones, about 74% of them present only once. Sequencing input: PBMCs. This receptor was obtained from a woman between 35 and 50 years old in good health and CMV-seropositive. The rearrangement links TRBV9 to TRBJ2-2; D possibly corresponds to TRBD2 (7 bases). Here the CDR3 reads CASSAPWGGGNTGELFF. The CDR3 bases are TGTGCCAGCAGCGCGCCCTGGGGGGGCGGGAACACCGGGGAGCTGTTTTTT.